This T cell receptor beta chain was recovered during a study of shared clonotypes between healthy human individuals. On the study more broadly: A couple of women and three men aged 18 to 49 served as donors. The study used three CD4 naive, three CD4 memory, two CD8 naive and one CD8 memory plate per donor.

A single count supports this clone. The antigen remains unidentified. There are 14 residues in the CDR3. From germline, CDR1 is SQVTM and CDR2 ANQGSEA. Trimming stripped 6 bases from V and 4 bases from J, with 19 bases between. Study-wide results and caveats: Researchers found naive subsets generally carried larger estimated richness than memory subsets.

For every subset, genomic DNA was evenly distributed across several immunoSEQ plates. Method: immunoSEQ multiplex PCR; TCRdb's copy keeps in-frame clones and lacks some. Of about 2.1 million clones detected, just over 90% appear once; the ten largest clones hold approximately 1.7%. CD45RO-negative CD8 cells positively selected for CCR7 made up the naive population, which excluded terminally differentiated effector memory CD45RA+ cells. Sequencing input: naive CD8+ T cells from PBMCs. This receptor was identified in a man aged 18 to 35 in good health. Some clones in this sample may be carry-over from other donors' samples. The chain recombines TRBV29-1 with TRBJ2-7; no clear D gene. CDR3 amino acids: CSVGSGSSMYEQYF. In DNA, the CDR3 is TGCAGCGTCGGCTCCGGGTCTTCTATGTACGAGCAGTACTTC.